The clone carrying this TCR beta chain was counted ten times or more. Its specificity is not known. TCRdb reanalysed the RACE reads using MiXCR and keeps one entry per CDR3 protein. The repertoire holds over 65,000 distinct CDR3 sequences, roughly 10% seen once, with roughly 1.5% in the top ten. The time point: patch test 3, about 24 weeks after DPC sensitization. Treatment indicated: therapeutic diphenylcyclopropenone sensitization with weekly scalp DPC. The source of the sample is a study of human T cells and chemical hapten exposure. Study details: Sensitizing treatment utilized 2% DPC over an approximately 2 cm by approximately 2 cm portion of upper inner arm skin. Patients having alopecia areata, totalis or universalis were mostly female. Study-level results: Expanded TCRs grouped into significantly more large CDR3 similarity clusters than controls produced.

This CDR3 region has 14 residues. Deletions cut 1 base from V and 5 bases from J, with 6 bases between. Germline lookup yields CDR1 SGHVS and CDR2 FNYEAQ. This TCR came from a woman between 50 and 59 years old with alopecia areata. Some clones in this sample may be carry-over from other donors' samples. V is TRBV7-6 and J is TRBJ1-6; D call uncertain. The material sequenced was whole blood, taken in connection with sensitization to the hapten diphenylcyclopropenone (DPC). The CDR3 spells CASSLDKDNSPLHF. In DNA form, the CDR3 reads TGTGCCAGCAGCTTAGATAAAGATAATTCACCCCTCCACTTT.